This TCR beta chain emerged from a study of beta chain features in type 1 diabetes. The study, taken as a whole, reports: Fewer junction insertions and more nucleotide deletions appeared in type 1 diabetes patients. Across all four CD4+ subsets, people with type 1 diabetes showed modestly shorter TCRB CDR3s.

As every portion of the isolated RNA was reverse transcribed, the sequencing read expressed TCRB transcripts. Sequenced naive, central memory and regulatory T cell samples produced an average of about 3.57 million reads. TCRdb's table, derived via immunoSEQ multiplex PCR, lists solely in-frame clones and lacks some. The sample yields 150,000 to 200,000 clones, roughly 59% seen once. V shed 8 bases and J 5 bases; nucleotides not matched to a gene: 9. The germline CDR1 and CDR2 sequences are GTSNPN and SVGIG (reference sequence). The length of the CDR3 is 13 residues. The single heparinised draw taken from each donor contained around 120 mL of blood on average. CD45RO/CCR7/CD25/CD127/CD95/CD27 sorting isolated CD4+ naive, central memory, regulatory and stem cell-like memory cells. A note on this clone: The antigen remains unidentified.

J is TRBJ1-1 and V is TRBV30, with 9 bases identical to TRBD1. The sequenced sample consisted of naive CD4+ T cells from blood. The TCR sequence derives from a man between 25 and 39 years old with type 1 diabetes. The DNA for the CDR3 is TGTGCCAGCTCCGGGACAGGGCAGACTGAAGCTTTCTTT. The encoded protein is CASSGTGQTEAFF.